This passage covers 23 T cell receptor beta chains from one sample sequenced in a study of blood T cell repertoires in COVID-19. Sequencing was performed with immunoSEQ multiplex PCR; in TCRdb, only in-frame clones are kept and a portion is missing. The table shows fewer than 200,000 clones, with around 84% occurring only once. The sample taken for sequencing was peripheral blood. The receptors come from a woman over 75 with COVID-19, enrolled during active disease.

This sequence joins TRBV10-3 and TRBJ1-2; 7 positions match TRBD1. Trimming took 2 bases from V and 4 from J; bases not matched to a gene: 7. The CDR3 runs 15 residues. Germline V gene lookup returns CDR1 ENHRY and CDR2 SYGVKD. Here the CDR3 reads CAISELTGTVYGYTF. Here the CDR3 DNA reads TGTGCCATCAGTGAGCTCACCGGGACAGTCTATGGCTACACCTTC.

This chain joins TRBV25-1 and TRBJ1-1; TRBD1 aligns across 9 bases. This CDR3 has 17 amino acids. V gave up 2 bases and J gave up 1 base; unmatched junction bases: 8. The V gene's germline CDR1 is MGHDK and CDR2 SYGVNS. Written as DNA, the CDR3 is TGTGCCAGCAGTGAAGGGACAGGGCGGTTGCGGAACACTGAAGCTTTCTTT. This sequence encodes CASSEGTGRLRNTEAFF.

The V and J genes are TRBV18 and TRBJ1-5; D is unclear. Per the germline V gene, CDR1 is KGHSH and CDR2 is LQKENI. CDR3 size: 14 residues. Trimming left V 6 bases short and J 2 bases short, with 11 bases between. This CDR3 is CASSEDSGNQPQHF. CDR3 nucleotides: TGTGCCAGCTCCGAAGACTCGGGCAATCAGCCCCAGCATTTT.

This clone was seen only once. The chain joins TRBV27 to TRBJ2-3; 8 nucleotides agree with TRBD2. The CDR3 has 14 amino acids. V shed 4 bases, J shed 2 bases, and the junction held 2 bases outside the gene matches. Germline-derived CDR1 and CDR2 are MNHEY and SMNVEV (reference sequence). Here the CDR3 reads CASSSREVTDTQYF. CDR3 DNA sequence: TGTGCCAGCAGTTCGCGGGAGGTCACAGATACGCAGTATTTT.

The V gene is TRBV7-2, the J gene TRBJ2-1; TRBD2 matches 11 bases. Trimming took 7 bases from V and 5 from J; bases not matched to a gene: 7. The CDR3 is made up of 15 amino acids. The V gene's germline CDR1 is SGHTA and CDR2 FQGNSA. CDR3 DNA: TGTGCCAGCACCCTAACTAGCGGGAGTGACAATGAGCAGTTCTTC. The encoded protein is CASTLTSGSDNEQFF.

V usage is TRBV19 and J usage is TRBJ1-1; D possibly corresponds to TRBD1 (6 bases). Germline CDR1 and CDR2: LNHDA and SQIVND (reference sequence). V dropped 4 bases and J dropped 3 bases, with 12 bases sitting between them. This CDR3 is 14 amino acids long. CDR3 sequence reads: CASSTRDTYTEAFF. In DNA, the CDR3 is TGTGCCAGTAGTACCCGGGACACCTACACTGAAGCTTTCTTT.

The chain recombines TRBV28 with TRBJ1-1; weak D call: TRBD1 (5 bases). V lost 5 bases, J lost 0 bases, and 16 bases lay in between. The germline V gene encodes CDR1 MDHEN and CDR2 SYDVKM. CDR3 length: 16 amino acids. CDR3 sequence (DNA): TGTGCCAGCAGTCCCCGCGGGGGAGGCCTGAACACTGAAGCTTTCTTT. Its protein product is CASSPRGGGLNTEAFF.

Written as DNA, the CDR3 is TGTGCCAGCAGCTTTGAAGTGGCCGGCTACACCTTC. Translated: CASSFEVAGYTF. This rearrangement joins TRBV7-2 to TRBJ1-2; D unclear. Per germline, CDR1 SGHTA and CDR2 FQGNSA. Trimming cost V 3 bases and J 8 bases, with 10 bases left between them. The length of the CDR3 is 12 residues.

The chain uses TRBV3-1 (or the pseudogene TRBV3-2) and TRBJ2-5; 11 positions agree with TRBD1. This CDR3 is built from 16 residues. The junction had 7 bases not matched to a gene; V was cut back by 2 bases and J by 5 bases. CDR1 is LGHDT and CDR2 is YNNKEL in the germline V gene (reference sequence). The CDR3 region is CASSQRDRGYGETQYF. The CDR3, as DNA: TGTGCCAGCAGCCAAAGGGACAGGGGGTATGGGGAGACCCAGTACTTC.

Points on this clone: The sample holds other DNA sequences that translate to the same CDR3. This chain connects TRBV5-6 to TRBJ1-4; perhaps TRBD1 as D (6 bases). Deletions cut 4 bases from V and 5 bases from J, with 18 bases between. The CDR3 runs to 16 residues. Germline loops: CDR1 SGHDT, CDR2 YYEEEE. The DNA of the CDR3 is TGTGCCAGCAGCCCAATTCGGGGGGGCTCAAATGAAAAACTGTTTTTT. Translating gives CASSPIRGGSNEKLFF. Using reference TRBV5-6 and TRBJ1-4 for the parts outside the CDR3, the full variable domain is DAGVTQSPTHLIKTRGQQVTLRCSPKSGHDTVSWYQQALGQGPQFIFQYYEEEERQRGNFPDRFSGHQFPNYSSELNVNALLLGDSALYLCASSPIRGGSNEKLFFGSGTQLSVL.

The V and J genes are TRBV28 and TRBJ1-4; 10 bases line up with TRBD1. The junction had 9 bases not matched to a gene; V was cut back by 3 bases and J by 8 bases. In germline, CDR1 is MDHEN, CDR2 SYDVKM. The CDR3 is 16 residues long. CDR3 sequence: CASSFPRDRGFEKLFF. As DNA, the CDR3 is TGTGCCAGCAGTTTCCCGCGGGACAGGGGTTTCGAAAAACTGTTTTTT.

This chain uses TRBV7-9 with TRBJ2-1; D is possibly TRBD2 (5 bases). The CDR3 extends over 15 amino acids. The V gene lost 4 bases and the J gene lost 12 bases, with 22 bases spanning the gap. Germline V gene data show CDR1 as SEHNR and CDR2 as FQNEAQ (reference sequence). The CDR3, as DNA: TGTGCCAGCAGCTCCCCGAGGGCGGGTCAGACGCGGCAGTTCTTC. Amino acid sequence: CASSSPRAGQTRQFF.

CDR3 sequence (DNA): TGTGCCAGCAGAGGGACAGGGGATAATGAGCAGTTCTTC. This gives the protein CASRGTGDNEQFF. This chain connects TRBV6-5 to TRBJ2-1; the match to TRBD1 covers 10 bases. Germline CDR1 and CDR2: MNHEY and SVGAGI. The V gene end was trimmed by 6 bases and the J gene end by 7 bases; junction bases not matched to a gene: 3. The CDR3 is made up of 13 amino acids.

The chain employs TRBV6-1 and TRBJ1-4; D is uncertain. The V gene's germline CDR1 is MNHNS and CDR2 SASEGT. The CDR3 covers 16 residues. Trimming took off 1 base at V and 7 bases at J, with 16 bases between the two ends. CDR3 in amino acids: CASSEGPGWQGEKLFF. DNA for the CDR3: TGTGCCAGCAGTGAAGGCCCCGGGTGGCAAGGTGAAAAACTGTTTTTT.

The chain uses TRBV2 and TRBJ2-3, with D tentatively TRBD2 (6 bases). Germline-derived CDR1 and CDR2 are SNHLY and FYNNEI. The V gene lost 9 bases and the J gene lost 8 bases, with 12 bases spanning the gap. The CDR3 covers 11 residues. This chain's CDR3 is CASELGGTQYF. The CDR3, as DNA: TGTGCCAGTGAACTCGGGGGTACGCAGTATTTT. Variable domain in full (rest from reference TRBV2 and TRBJ2-3): EPEVTQTPSHQVTQMGQEVILRCVPISNHLYFYWYRQILGQKVEFLVSFYNNEISEKSEIFDDQFSVERPDGSNFTLKIRSTKLEDSAMYFCASELGGTQYFGPGTRLTVL.

The genes are TRBV2 and TRBJ2-7; D is possibly TRBD1 (6 bases). The ends were cut back, 8 bases at V and 0 bases at J, with 14 bases in the middle. Germline V gene data show CDR1 as SNHLY and CDR2 as FYNNEI. There are 14 residues in the CDR3. CDR3 in amino acids: CASLRQGSSYEQYF. The DNA of the CDR3 is TGTGCCAGCCTGCGGCAGGGGAGCTCCTACGAGCAGTACTTC. Combining the CDR3 with reference TRBV2 and TRBJ2-7 gives the whole variable domain EPEVTQTPSHQVTQMGQEVILRCVPISNHLYFYWYRQILGQKVEFLVSFYNNEISEKSEIFDDQFSVERPDGSNFTLKIRSTKLEDSAMYFCASLRQGSSYEQYFGPGTRLTVT.

The chain uses TRBV19 and TRBJ2-3; 13 nucleotides align to TRBD2. The CDR3 spans 19 residues. J gave up 11 bases and V 3 bases, and 20 bases lay outside the gene matches. CDR1 and CDR2 (germline): LNHDA, SQIVND (reference sequence). The CDR3 DNA reads TGTGCCAGTAGTATGACCGGACTAGCGGGAGTTTCTTACACGTGGGGGCAGTATTTT. The encoded protein is CASSMTGLAGVSYTWGQYF.

The V and J genes are TRBV15 and TRBJ2-2, with D uncertain. V was clipped by 0 bases and J by 2 bases, with 19 bases between them. The CDR3 consists of 19 residues. The germline CDR1 and CDR2 sequences are LNHNV and YYDKDF (reference sequence). CDR3 amino acids: CATSRDNLRVYVNTGELFF. CDR3 DNA sequence: TGTGCCACCAGCAGAGACAACCTTCGCGTCTACGTAAACACCGGGGAGCTGTTTTTT.

The rearrangement joins TRBV2 to TRBJ2-3; 8 bases match TRBD2. Losses at the gene ends were 7 bases for V and 2 bases for J; bases not matched to a gene: 8. CDR1 and CDR2 (germline): SNHLY, FYNNEI. This CDR3 spans 15 amino acids. CDR3 in amino acids: CASTGVAGPTDTQYF. The CDR3 DNA is TGTGCCAGCACCGGAGTAGCGGGACCCACAGATACGCAGTATTTT.

The chain recombines TRBV6-5 with TRBJ2-7, with TRBD1 matching over 7 bases. Per germline, CDR1 MNHEY and CDR2 SVGAGI. J lost 4 bases, V lost 2 bases, and 11 bases had no gene match. This CDR3 has 16 residues. The DNA for the CDR3 is TGTGCCAGCAGTTACGGGGGACAGTGGGCACGGTACGAGCAGTACTTC. Its translation: CASSYGGQWARYEQYF.

In DNA form, the CDR3 reads TGTGCCACTAAAGCGGGAGGAGGGTACAATGAGCAGTTCTTC. Its protein product is CATKAGGGYNEQFF. The chain recombines TRBV19 with TRBJ2-1; 9 bases are a match to TRBD2. J gave up 4 bases and V 10 bases, and 8 bases lay outside the gene matches. This CDR3 has 14 amino acids. Per the germline V gene, CDR1 is LNHDA and CDR2 is SQIVND (reference sequence).

The chain combines TRBV28 with TRBJ1-5; TRBD1 matches at 7 bases. The CDR3 sequence is 14 residues long. Germline loops: CDR1 MDHEN, CDR2 SYDVKM. Trimming at V came to 8 bases and at J to 4 bases, leaving 8 bases not matched to a gene. The CDR3, as DNA: TGTGCCAGCCGGTCAGGGGGATGGAATCAGCCCCAGCATTTT. Translation: CASRSGGWNQPQHF.

The V gene is TRBV3-1 (or the pseudogene TRBV3-2), the J gene TRBJ2-1; D call uncertain. The V gene's germline CDR1 is LGHDT and CDR2 YNNKEL (reference sequence). V gave up 6 bases and J gave up 8 bases, with 11 bases separating them. The CDR3 sequence is 12 residues long. This chain's CDR3 is CASSRLAYEQFF. The CDR3 nucleotides read TGTGCCAGCAGTAGACTGGCATATGAGCAGTTCTTC.